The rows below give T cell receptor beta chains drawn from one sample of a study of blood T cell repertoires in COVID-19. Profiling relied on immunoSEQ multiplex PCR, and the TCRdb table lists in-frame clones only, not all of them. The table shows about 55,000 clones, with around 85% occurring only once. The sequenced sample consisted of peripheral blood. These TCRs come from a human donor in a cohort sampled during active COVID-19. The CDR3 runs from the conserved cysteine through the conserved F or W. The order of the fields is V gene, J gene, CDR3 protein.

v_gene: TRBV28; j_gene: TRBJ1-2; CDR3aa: CASSFGDRTYGYTF
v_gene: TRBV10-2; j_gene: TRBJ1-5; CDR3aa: CASRGQPNQPQHF
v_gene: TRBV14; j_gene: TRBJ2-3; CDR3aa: CASSHFGEGHRDTQYF
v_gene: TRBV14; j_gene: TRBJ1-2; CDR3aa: CASSRYTGGYGYTF
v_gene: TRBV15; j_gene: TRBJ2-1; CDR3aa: CATSGTSGGSSSYNEQFF
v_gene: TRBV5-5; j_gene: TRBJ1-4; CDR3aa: CASSLAQGFKEKLFF
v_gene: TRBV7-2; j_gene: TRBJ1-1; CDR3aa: CASSRPGNTEAFF
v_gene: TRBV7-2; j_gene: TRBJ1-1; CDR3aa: CASSLLGANTEAFF
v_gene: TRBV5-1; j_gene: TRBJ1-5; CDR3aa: CASSEQGGNQPQHF
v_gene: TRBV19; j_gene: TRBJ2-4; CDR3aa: CASRNGDIQYF
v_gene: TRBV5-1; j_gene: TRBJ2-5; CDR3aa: CASSWGTGAPETQYF
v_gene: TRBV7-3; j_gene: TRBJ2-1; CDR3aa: CASSHYGRQGSYNEQFF
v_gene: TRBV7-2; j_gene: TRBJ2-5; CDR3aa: CASSLTALQETQYF
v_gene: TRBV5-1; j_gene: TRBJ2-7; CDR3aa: CASSLAGQGREEQYF
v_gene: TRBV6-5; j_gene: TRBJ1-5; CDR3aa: CASRGRGDQPQHF
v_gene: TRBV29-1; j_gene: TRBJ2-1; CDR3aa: CSVETQGAGEQFF
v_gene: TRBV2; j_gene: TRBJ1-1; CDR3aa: CASSLEYMNTEAFF
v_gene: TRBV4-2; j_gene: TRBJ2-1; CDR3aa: CASSQDSGASNEQFF
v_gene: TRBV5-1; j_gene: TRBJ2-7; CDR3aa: CASSLGQGVTYEQYF
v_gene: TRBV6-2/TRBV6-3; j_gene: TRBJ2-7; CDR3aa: CASSQGGPGQGSYEQYF
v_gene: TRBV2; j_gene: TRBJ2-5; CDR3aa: CASSEAEPGLRSKETQYF
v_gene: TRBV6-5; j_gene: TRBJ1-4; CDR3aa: CATRRQGAEKLFF
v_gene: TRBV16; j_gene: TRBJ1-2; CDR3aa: CASSQSGGGYTF
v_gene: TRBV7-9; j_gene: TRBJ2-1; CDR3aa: CASSLQGLAGNEQFF
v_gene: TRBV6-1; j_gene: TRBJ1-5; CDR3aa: CASSEAQVQSNQPQHF
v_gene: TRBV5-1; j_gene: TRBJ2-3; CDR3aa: CASSPRGGLSTDTQYF
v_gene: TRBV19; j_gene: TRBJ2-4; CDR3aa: CASSIGGFAKNIQYF
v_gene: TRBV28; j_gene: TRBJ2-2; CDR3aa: CASSLKPQLSAGELFF
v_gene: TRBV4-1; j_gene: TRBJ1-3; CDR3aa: CASSRTLDRASGNTIYF
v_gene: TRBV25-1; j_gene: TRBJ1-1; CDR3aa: CASSEIGESATMNTEAFF
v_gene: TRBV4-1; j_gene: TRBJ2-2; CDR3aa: CASSQATGGENFFGELFF